This T cell receptor (beta chain) was documented in a study of blood T cells in healthy people across ages (dated by TCRdb to 2013 to 2016). General notes on the study: In model experiments, roughly one uniquely barcoded TCR beta cDNA molecule per two T cells was captured by template switching. The study analyzed two additional independent replicas of 1 million unique cDNA reads from the same blood draw for two donors, one aged 18 to 29 and one aged 80 or older. To avoid experimental bias, donors of different ages were distributed randomly across sequencing lanes. Using deep sequencing normalized with unique cDNA molecular identifiers, the study measured how TCR beta repertoire diversity changes with age. Donors were grouped into four age groups: young (average approximately 15 years), middle-aged (around 39), aged (around 62) and long-lived (roughly 80). The study at large found these results: Compared with the aged group, the long-lived group had more naive CD4+ T cells, fewer expanded clones and increased TCR diversity, a pattern suggesting age selection. Observed TCR beta diversity correlated strongly with the percentage of naive T cells measured by flow cytometry. Since profiling was done on bulk unsorted PBMCs, naive and antigen-experienced compartments could not be conclusively compared. Estimates of total diversity from one million sequenced T cells were regarded as lower bounds and underestimates. Donor CMV infection status was unknown, potentially confounding age-related changes in expanded clonotypes. Observed TCR beta diversity per million T cells fell roughly linearly with age, and a significant reduction was already apparent by age around 40.

V sheds 0 bases and J sheds 5 bases, leaving 13 bases between their ends. Measured from the cysteine to the phenylalanine, the CDR3 is 15 residues long. The only DNA kept is the CDR3, 45 bases in frame from the first base. As encoded in the germline V gene, CDR1 is LGHNA while CDR2 is YSLEER. Library creation used 5' RACE. The instrument given in TCRdb is Illumina HiSeq 2500. A second roughly 6 to 12 cycle PCR used a sample-barcoded 5' primer and a J-beta primer mix. A unique molecular identifier was introduced onto each TCR beta cDNA molecule by a template-switch 5' adaptor carrying 12 random nucleotides. Each sample yielded at least 2.5 million CDR3-containing paired-end reads. First-strand cDNA synthesis was performed from all RNA using the Mint cDNA synthesis kit, with priming by a TRBC-specific oligonucleotide. All cDNA was treated with uracil-DNA glycosylase and then went through a first 18-cycle PCR with the universal primers M1SS and BC2_uni_R. The authors' pipeline ran thus. For normalization, 1 million high-quality reads, each with a distinct molecular identifier, were randomly selected from each sample. Instead of being binned into consensus sequences, reads that shared molecular identifiers were thrown out. CDR3 identification, clonotype clustering and error correction used MiTCR with a Q25 quality threshold and the strictest error-elimination algorithm. A nonparametric unseen species model using Euler transformation provided a lower-bound estimate of total TCR beta diversity. The public sequencing data were trimmed at Q25 with fastp and processed into clonotypes with MiXCR by TCRdb, which kept only in-frame beta chains. For every CDR3 protein sequence, its rows merge into one entry that carries the most common genes and DNA. TCRdb assigned the V and J calls; the authors' analysis was not used. The sample table shows around 940,000 distinct CDR3 sequences, and around 54% are seen once. The ten top clones hold about 21% of the sample.

The approximately 39 donors, aged 6 to 90 years, were systemically healthy Caucasian individuals from Russia. Approximately 9 milliliters of peripheral blood were collected from each donor into EDTA-treated Vacutainer tubes. Ficoll-Paque density-gradient centrifugation was used to isolate PBMCs, with at least 6 million per sample. Total RNA was extracted from PBMCs with Trizol reagent, with at least 6 micrograms obtained per sample. The percentages of naive CD45RAhigh/CD27high T cells were determined by flow cytometry on a PBMC aliquot from every donor. In the case of this clonotype: The antigen it binds to is not known. There are no base qualities to consult, and no much larger clone falls within one base.

The chain uses TRBV4-3 and TRBJ1-1, with no confident D gene call. This TCR came from a woman aged 60-70 years in good health. Sequenced input: blood. The CDR3 in this case is CASSQDKWEETEAFF. The DNA is TGCGCCAGCAGCCAAGATAAATGGGAGGAAACTGAAGCTTTCTTT.